These T cell receptor beta chains were read from a single sample in a study of T cell responses to AZD1222 COVID-19 vaccine. This table comes from immunoSEQ multiplex PCR, and its TCRdb copy is limited to in-frame clones, with some not included. The sample has around 83,000 clones; around 88% are singletons. The sequencing used peripheral blood, collected on day 0 of AZD1222 vaccination. These receptors were obtained from an adult in good health. Each CDR3 is given with its conserved first and last residue. Fields, in order: CDR3 length, clone size, J gene, D gene, V gene, CDR3 protein, CDR3 DNA. The D gene is left open where the match is weak. Rows give clone size only sometimes, using once, few, many, or a class for an expanded clone.

13,once,TRBJ1-2,NA,TRBV10-3,CAISESTTYGYTF,TGTGCCATCAGTGAGTCAACAACCTATGGCTACACCTTC
13,NA,TRBJ1-2,NA,TRBV28,CASRGPRAYGYTF,TGTGCCAGCAGAGGTCCTCGGGCCTATGGCTACACCTTC
11,NA,TRBJ1-4,NA,TRBV30,CAWFADEKLFF,TGTGCCTGGTTCGCGGATGAAAAACTGTTTTTT
14,NA,TRBJ1-4,NA,TRBV30,CAWSVQDTRGKLFF,TGTGCCTGGAGTGTACAGGACACTAGGGGAAAACTGTTTTTT
12,NA,TRBJ1-1,NA,TRBV12-3/TRBV12-4,CASSLRNTEAFF,TGTGCCAGCAGTTTAAGAAACACTGAAGCTTTCTTT
17,NA,TRBJ1-2,NA,TRBV5-4,CASSLGRLEGRTYGYTF,TGTGCCAGCAGCTTGGGGCGGTTGGAGGGGCGGACTTATGGCTACACCTTC
17,NA,TRBJ2-3,TRBD2,TRBV11-2,CASTDVRTSGNTDTQYF,TGTGCCAGCACCGATGTTAGGACTAGCGGGAACACAGATACGCAGTATTTT
13,NA,TRBJ1-2,TRBD1,TRBV29-1,CSVEKGAGIGYTF,TGCAGCGTTGAAAAGGGGGCAGGAATCGGCTACACCTTC
18,NA,TRBJ2-3,TRBD2,TRBV9,CASSVGAVSGGRTDTQYF,TGTGCCAGCAGCGTAGGGGCGGTCAGCGGGGGCCGCACAGATACGCAGTATTTT
18,few,TRBJ2-2,TRBD2,TRBV25-1,CASRGGEGLAGGSGELFF,TGTGCCAGCAGAGGGGGAGAGGGACTAGCGGGAGGTTCCGGGGAGCTGTTTTTT
14,NA,TRBJ1-3,TRBD1,TRBV6-5,CASSWTGTGNTIYF,TGTGCCAGCAGTTGGACAGGGACTGGAAACACCATATATTTT
16,NA,TRBJ2-3,TRBD2,TRBV5-4,CASSLGELASTDTQYF,TGTGCCAGCAGCTTGGGGGAACTAGCGTCAACAGATACGCAGTATTTT
14,NA,TRBJ2-7,TRBD2,TRBV30,CAWTSSGSAYEQYF,TGTGCCTGGACTTCTAGCGGGAGCGCGTACGAGCAGTACTTC
11,NA,TRBJ1-1,NA,TRBV2,CASKANTEAFF,TGTGCCAGCAAGGCGAACACTGAAGCTTTCTTT
16,NA,TRBJ1-5,NA,TRBV28,CASSLSWAGKVQPQHF,TGTGCCAGCAGTTTAAGCTGGGCGGGGAAGGTACAGCCCCAGCATTTT
14,NA,TRBJ1-5,NA,TRBV2,CASTGGVSNQPQHF,TGTGCCAGCACCGGGGGAGTCAGCAATCAGCCCCAGCATTTT
15,NA,TRBJ1-1,NA,TRBV19,CASSAPGGMNTEAFF,TGTGCCAGTAGTGCACCGGGGGGTATGAACACTGAAGCTTTCTTT
14,NA,TRBJ2-1,NA,TRBV12-5,CASVGLSSYNEQFF,TGTGCTAGTGTTGGGCTTAGCTCCTACAATGAGCAGTTCTTC
13,many,TRBJ2-7,TRBD1,TRBV6-2/TRBV6-3,CASSSGQRYEQYF,TGTGCCAGCAGTTCGGGACAGCGCTACGAGCAGTACTTC
15,NA,TRBJ2-7,TRBD2,TRBV11-2,CASSSPTSGIYEQYF,TGTGCCAGCAGCTCGCCGACTAGCGGGATCTACGAGCAGTACTTC